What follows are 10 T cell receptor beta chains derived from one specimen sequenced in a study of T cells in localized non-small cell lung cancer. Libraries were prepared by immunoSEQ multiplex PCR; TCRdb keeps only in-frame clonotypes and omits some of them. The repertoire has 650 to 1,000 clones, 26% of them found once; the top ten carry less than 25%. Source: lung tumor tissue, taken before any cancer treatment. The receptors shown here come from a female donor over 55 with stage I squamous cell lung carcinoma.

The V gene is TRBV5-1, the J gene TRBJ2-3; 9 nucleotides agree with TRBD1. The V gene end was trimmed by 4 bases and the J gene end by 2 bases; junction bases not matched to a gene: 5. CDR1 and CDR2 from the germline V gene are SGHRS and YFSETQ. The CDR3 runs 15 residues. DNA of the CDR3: TGCGCCAGCAGCCTCGACAGGGGGATCACAGATACGCAGTATTTT. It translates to CASSLDRGITDTQYF.

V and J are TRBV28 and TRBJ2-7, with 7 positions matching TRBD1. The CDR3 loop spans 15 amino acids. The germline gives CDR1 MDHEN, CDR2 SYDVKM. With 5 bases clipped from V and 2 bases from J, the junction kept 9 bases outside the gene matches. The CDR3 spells CASSLTGSIPYEQYF. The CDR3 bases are TGTGCCAGCAGTCTGACAGGGTCGATTCCCTACGAGCAGTACTTC.

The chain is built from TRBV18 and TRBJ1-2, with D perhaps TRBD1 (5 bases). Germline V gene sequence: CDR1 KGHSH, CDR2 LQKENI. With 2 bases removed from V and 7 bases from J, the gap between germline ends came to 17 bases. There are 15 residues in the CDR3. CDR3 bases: TGTGCCAGCTCACCAACACAGGCAAAGTGGGGTGGCTACACCTTC. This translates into CASSPTQAKWGGYTF.

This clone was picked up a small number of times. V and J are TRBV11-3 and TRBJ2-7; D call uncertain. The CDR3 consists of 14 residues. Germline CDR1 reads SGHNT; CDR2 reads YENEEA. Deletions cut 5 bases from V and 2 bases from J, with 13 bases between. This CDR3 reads CASSRTSIAYEQYF. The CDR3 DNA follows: TGTGCCAGCAGCCGGACCTCAATTGCCTACGAGCAGTACTTC. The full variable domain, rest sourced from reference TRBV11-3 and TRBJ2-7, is EAGVVQSPRYKIIEKKQPVAFWCNPISGHNTLYWYLQNLGQGPELLIRYENEEAVDDSQLPKDRFSAERLKGVDSTLKIQPAELGDSAVYLCASSRTSIAYEQYFGPGTRLTVT.

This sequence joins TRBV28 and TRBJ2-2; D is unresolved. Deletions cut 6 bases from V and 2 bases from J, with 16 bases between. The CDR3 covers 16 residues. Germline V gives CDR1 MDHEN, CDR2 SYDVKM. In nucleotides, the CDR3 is TGTGCCAGCAGAGACCCAATAACAGTCAACACCGGGGAGCTGTTTTTT. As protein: CASRDPITVNTGELFF. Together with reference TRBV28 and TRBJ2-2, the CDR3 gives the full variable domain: DVKVTQSSRYLVKRTGEKVFLECVQDMDHENMFWYRQDPGLGLRLIYFSYDVKMKEKGDIPEGYSVSREKKERFSLILESASTNQTSMYLCASRDPITVNTGELFFGEGSRLTVL.

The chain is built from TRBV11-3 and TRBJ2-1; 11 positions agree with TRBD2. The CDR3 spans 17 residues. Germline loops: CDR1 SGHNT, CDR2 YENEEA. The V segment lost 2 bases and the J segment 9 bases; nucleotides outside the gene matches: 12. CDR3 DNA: TGTGCCAGCAGCTTAACGGGGGCTAGCGGGAGGCGGGGTGAGCAGTTCTTC. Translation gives CASSLTGASGRRGEQFF.

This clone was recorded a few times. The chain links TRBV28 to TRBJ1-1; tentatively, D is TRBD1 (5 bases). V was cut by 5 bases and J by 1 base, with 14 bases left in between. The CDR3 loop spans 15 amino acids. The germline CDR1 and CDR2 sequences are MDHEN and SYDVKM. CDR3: CASSVLGEKNTEAFF. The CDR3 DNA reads TGTGCCAGCAGTGTGTTGGGGGAAAAGAACACTGAAGCTTTCTTT.

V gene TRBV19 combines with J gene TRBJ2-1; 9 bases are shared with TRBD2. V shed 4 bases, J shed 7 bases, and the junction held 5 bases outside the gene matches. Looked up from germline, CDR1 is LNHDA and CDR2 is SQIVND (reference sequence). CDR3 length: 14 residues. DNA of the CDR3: TGTGCCAGTAGTAATGGACTAGCGCTAAATGAGCAGTTCTTC. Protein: CASSNGLALNEQFF.

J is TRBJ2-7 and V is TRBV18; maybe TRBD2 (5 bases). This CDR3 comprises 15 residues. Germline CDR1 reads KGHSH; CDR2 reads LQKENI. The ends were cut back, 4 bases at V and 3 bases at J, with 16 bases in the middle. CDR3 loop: CASSLPGVDVYEQYF. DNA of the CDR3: TGTGCCAGCTCACTTCCCGGGGTGGACGTCTACGAGCAGTACTTC.

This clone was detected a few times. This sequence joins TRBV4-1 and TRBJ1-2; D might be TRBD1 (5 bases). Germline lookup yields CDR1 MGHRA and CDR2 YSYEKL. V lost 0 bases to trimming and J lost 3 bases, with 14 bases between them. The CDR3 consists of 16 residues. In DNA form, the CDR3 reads TGCGCCAGCAGCCAAGATGTCGGCGACAGACACTATGGCTACACCTTC. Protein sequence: CASSQDVGDRHYGYTF.